This T cell receptor beta chain originates from a study of blood T cell repertoires in COVID-19. Study summary: Acute and convalescent COVID-19 specimens originated in the United States, Italy and Spain.

Trimming took 6 bases from V and 4 from J; bases not matched to a gene: 13. Germline V gives CDR1 MDHEN, CDR2 SYDVKM. The CDR3 sequence is 16 residues long. Remarks on this clone: This CDR3 is also generated by other DNA sequences in the sample.

The method was immunoSEQ multiplex PCR; TCRdb's version includes in-frame clones alone and lacks a portion of them. The profile covers about 210,000 clones, with about 92% appearing a single time and 1% to 1.5% taken by the ten largest. Material: peripheral blood. V and J are TRBV28 and TRBJ2-7, with TRBD1 matching over 9 bases. The sequence came from a man aged 25-45 years with acute or convalescent COVID-19. In DNA form, the CDR3 reads TGTGCCAGCAGCTCTCCTCCGGGACAGGGATCGTACGAGCAGTACTTC. Its translation is CASSSPPGQGSYEQYF.